The table lists the clone carrying this T cell receptor beta chain with a few counts. Antigen: not known. Before sequencing took place, the ViraFEST assay used viral peptide pools to expand antigen-specific CD4+ T cells. Following an approximately ten-day culture, CD4+ T cells were purified. Every participant took two doses of the BNT162b2 or mRNA-1273 vaccine. Vaccinated participants had no history of SARS-CoV-2 infection and tested negative for nucleocapsid antibodies. This CDR3 has 13 residues. V was trimmed by 4 bases and J by 7 bases, leaving 14 bases between them. Germline values: CDR1 GTSNPN, CDR2 SVGIG (reference sequence). The record originates from a study of vaccination effects on CD4 cells after COVID-19. Overall study: Post-vaccine draws lagged the second dose by a median of 72 days.

Some clones are missing from TCRdb's copy, which holds only in-frame ones; the method was immunoSEQ multiplex PCR. The data contain about 59,000 clones, around 80% of them singletons. General observations from the study: Substantial clonal contraction characterized both infection- and vaccine-induced clones late after vaccination.

The V and J genes are TRBV30 and TRBJ1-3; no clear D. The sequenced sample was CD4+ T cells from PBMCs cultured with HCoV-OC43 spike peptides, obtained after COVID-19 vaccination. Subset defined: HCoV-OC43 spike overlapping peptide pool stimulation. The TCR originated in a human donor who received a COVID-19 vaccine. Here the CDR3 DNA reads TGTGCCTGGATTACCTCTCTTGGCAACACCATATATTTT. Translating gives CAWITSLGNTIYF. Based on the CDR3 plus reference TRBV30 and TRBJ1-3, the full variable domain is SQTIHQWPATLVQPVGSPLSLECTVEGTSNPNLYWYRQAAGRGLQLLFYSVGIGQISSEVPQNLSASRPQDRQFILSSKKLLLSDSGFYLCAWITSLGNTIYFGEGSWLTVV.